This is a list of T cell receptor gamma chains from one sample in a study of intestinal T cells in coeliac disease. TCRdb fed the multiplex PCR reads into CATT to redo clone calling. The table lists about 300 gamma-chain clones, about 56% of them singletons. What was sequenced was a duodenal biopsy. These receptor sequences come from a human donor who served as a control with a normal duodenal biopsy, not a healthy volunteer. CDR3s include the opening cysteine and the closing phenylalanine or tryptophan.

V	CDR3
TRGV10	CAAEDPYYKKLF
TRGV4	CATWDGRGWFKIF
TRGV8	CATWDPMNTGWFKIF
TRGV8	CATWDTHKKLF
TRGV2	CAPGTAPVSDWIKTF